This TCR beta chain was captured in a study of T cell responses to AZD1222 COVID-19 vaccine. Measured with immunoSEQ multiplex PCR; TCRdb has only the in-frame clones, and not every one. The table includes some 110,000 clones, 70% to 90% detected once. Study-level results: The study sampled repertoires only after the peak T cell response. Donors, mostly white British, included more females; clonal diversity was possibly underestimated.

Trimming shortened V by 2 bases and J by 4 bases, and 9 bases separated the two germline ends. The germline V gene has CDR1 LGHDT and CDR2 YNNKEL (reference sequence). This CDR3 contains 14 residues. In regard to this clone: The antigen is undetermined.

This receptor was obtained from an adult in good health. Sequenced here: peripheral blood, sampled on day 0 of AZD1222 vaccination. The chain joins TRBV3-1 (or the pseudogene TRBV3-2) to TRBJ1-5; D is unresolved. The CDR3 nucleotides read TGTGCCAGCAGCCAAAAAGACGGAAATCAGCCCCAGCATTTT. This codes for CASSQKDGNQPQHF.